The 24 T cell receptor beta chains in this list originate from one sample, sequenced in a study of regulatory T cells in long-lasting Graves disease. Through Arm-PCR of CDR3 regions and iRepertoire HTBI primers, TCR beta libraries were built. Via MiXCR, TCRdb re-called the multiplex PCR reads, giving one row per CDR3 protein. The profile shows about 660,000 distinct CDR3 sequences, around 30% of them singletons. Specified time point: persistent/refractory GD, antithyroid drugs over 5 years with positive TRAb. Construction of the TCR library relied on RNA isolated from PBMCs. This specimen was peripheral blood mononuclear cells (PBMCs), taken when the disease was refractory, from a patient treated with antithyroid drugs. All receptors come from a female donor with Graves disease.

Ten or more counts support this clonotype. The J gene is TRBJ2-7, the V gene TRBV11-2; the D gene could be TRBD1 or TRBD2 (5 bases each). The V end was cut by 6 bases, the J end by 4 bases, with 10 bases between. Germline CDR1 reads SGHAT; CDR2 reads FQNNGV. The CDR3 spans 12 residues. CDR3 region: CASSGTDYEQYF. The CDR3 DNA follows: TGTGCCAGCAGTGGGACGGATTACGAGCAGTACTTC.

This clonotype has a handful of counts. J is TRBJ2-7 and V is TRBV29-1; a weak D match, TRBD1 (6 bases). This CDR3 has 12 amino acids. V shed 4 bases and J shed 7 bases, with 14 bases lying between them. CDR1 is SQVTM, CDR2 ANQGSEA, per germline. The CDR3 DNA follows: TGCAGCGTTGGGGGGCCGACAGAAGAGCAGTACTTC. Amino acid sequence: CSVGGPTEEQYF.

The chain is built from TRBV7-9 and TRBJ1-2; perhaps TRBD1 as D (5 bases). CDR3 length: 14 residues. Deletions cut 5 bases from V and 5 bases from J, with 15 bases between. Germline V gene lookup returns CDR1 SEHNR and CDR2 FQNEAQ (reference sequence). In DNA, the CDR3 is TGTGCCAGCAGCCCCTCGACAGACGGGTATGGCTACACCTTC. Its protein is CASSPSTDGYGYTF.

This clonotype occurred a few times. The chain has TRBV6-2 or TRBV6-3 and TRBJ2-7; 8 bases are shared with TRBD1. Germline CDR1 reads MNHEY; CDR2 reads SVGEGT. Germline trimming cut 2 bases from V and 2 bases from J; bases unmatched to any gene: 11. The CDR3 has 17 residues. Here the CDR3 reads CASSYPTGRDRTYEQYF. The CDR3 coding sequence is TGTGCCAGCAGTTACCCAACCGGGCGGGACAGGACCTACGAGCAGTACTTC.

The V gene is TRBV15, the J gene TRBJ1-4; the match to TRBD1 covers 7 bases. Trimming took 0 bases from V and 6 from J; bases not matched to a gene: 4. The CDR3 totals 15 residues. Germline CDR1 and CDR2: LNHNV and YYDKDF (reference sequence). The CDR3 DNA is TGTGCCACCAGCAGAGAAGCAGGGGGGGATGAAAAACTGTTTTTT. It translates to CATSREAGGDEKLFF.

This chain joins TRBV19 and TRBJ1-4; D unclear. Trimming removed 3 bases at V and 7 bases at J, with 15 bases between. The CDR3 contains 15 residues. Germline V lookup: CDR1 LNHDA, CDR2 SQIVND (reference sequence). This CDR3 is CASSMVGGRLEKLFF. The CDR3 DNA follows: TGTGCCAGTAGTATGGTGGGAGGGCGACTTGAAAAACTGTTTTTT.

The gene calls are TRBV20-1 and TRBJ1-4; TRBD1 might be the D (6 bases). Trimming cost V 3 bases and J 3 bases, with 11 bases left between them. This CDR3 is built from 14 residues. Germline CDR1 reads DFQATT; CDR2 reads SNEGSKA (reference sequence). The CDR3 nucleotides are TGCAGTGCTAGCCCACAGGGACCTAATGAAAAACTGTTTTTT. The encoded protein is CSASPQGPNEKLFF.

This clonotype was seen many times. The J gene is TRBJ2-7, the V gene TRBV15; 14 bases agree with TRBD2. Germline V gives CDR1 LNHNV, CDR2 YYDKDF (reference sequence). The CDR3 has 16 amino acids. Trimming removed 0 bases from V and 11 bases from J; junction bases left unmatched: 9. In nucleotides, the CDR3 is TGTGCCACCAGCAGAGATCTGGGGACTAGCGGGAGAGGCGAGTACTTC. It encodes CATSRDLGTSGRGEYF.

This clonotype was observed a few times. The chain couples TRBV5-6 to TRBJ1-5, with TRBD1 identical over 11 bases. V was clipped by 3 bases and J by 2 bases; unmatched bases: 4. The germline V gene has CDR1 SGHDT and CDR2 YYEEEE. The CDR3 length is 16 residues. CDR3 DNA: TGTGCCAGCAGCTCGGACAGGGGGCGCGGCAATCAGCCCCAGCATTTT. Its translation is CASSSDRGRGNQPQHF.

This clonotype was recorded a few times. The rearrangement joins TRBV12-3 or TRBV12-4 to TRBJ1-1; the match to TRBD1 covers 8 bases. The CDR3 totals 14 residues. J lost 6 bases, V lost 4 bases, and 7 bases had no gene match. In nucleotides, the CDR3 is TGTGCCAGCAGTTCTAGGACAGGGAGTCCTGAAGCTTTCTTT. It specifies CASSSRTGSPEAFF.

This clonotype was picked up a small number of times. The V gene is TRBV29-1, the J gene TRBJ1-3; D is ambiguous. CDR3 length equals 13 residues. Germline CDR1 is SQVTM and CDR2 is ANQGSEA. V gave up 2 bases and J gave up 0 bases, with 5 bases separating them. CDR3 sequence (DNA): TGCAGCGTTGAACTGAGCTCTGGAAACACCATATATTTT. Protein sequence: CSVELSSGNTIYF.

The V and J genes are TRBV14 and TRBJ1-6; maybe TRBD1 (5 bases). Looked up from germline, CDR1 is SGHDN and CDR2 is FVKESK. V was pared by 1 base and J by 6 bases, with 13 bases between. This CDR3 is 16 amino acids long. The CDR3 loop is CASSQATSGGNSPLHF. In nucleotides, the CDR3 is TGTGCCAGCAGCCAAGCGACCTCGGGGGGTAATTCACCCCTCCACTTT.

J is TRBJ2-5 and V is TRBV29-1, with 9 bases identical to TRBD2. This CDR3 has 16 amino acids. Germline V CDR1 and CDR2: SQVTM, ANQGSEA. After removal of 2 bases from V and 5 bases from J, the junction contained 12 bases not matched to a gene. The CDR3 reads CSVEWVREGRWETQYF. CDR3 sequence (DNA): TGCAGCGTTGAATGGGTGCGGGAGGGCCGCTGGGAGACCCAGTACTTC.

This clonotype was detected only a few times. The chain employs TRBV9 and TRBJ1-1; no clear D gene. The germline V and J ends were trimmed by 0 bases and 0 bases, with 9 bases remaining between them. CDR3 length equals 15 residues. Germline V gives CDR1 SGDLS, CDR2 YYNGEE. This chain's CDR3 is CASSVAGRMNTEAFF. For the CDR3, the DNA is TGTGCCAGCAGCGTAGCTGGCAGAATGAACACTGAAGCTTTCTTT.

On this clonotype itself: One junction end does not reproduce the germline sequence, and a read error may be involved. The V gene is TRBV29-1, the J gene TRBJ2-1; 7 bases are shared with TRBD1. There are 14 residues in the CDR3. Germline values: CDR1 SQVTM, CDR2 ANQGSEA. CDR3 sequence (DNA): TGCAGTGTTGCCAGGGGGAACCTTTGGAATGAGCAGTTCTTC. Residues: CSVARGNLWNEQFF.

The rearrangement uses TRBV20-1 and TRBJ2-7; D uncertain. The CDR3 spans 16 residues. V lost 6 bases and J lost 0, with 21 bases in between. Per germline, CDR1 DFQATT and CDR2 SNEGSKA (reference sequence). The CDR3 region is CSAIPVQITSSYEQYF. Written as DNA, the CDR3 is TGCAGTGCGATCCCGGTCCAAATTACAAGCTCCTACGAGCAGTACTTC.

Of note for this clonotype: A read error may be the cause here, since a much bigger clone is one base away. The rearrangement links TRBV20-1 to TRBJ1-1; D might be TRBD1 (5 bases). V lost 6 bases to trimming and J lost 4 bases, with 18 bases between them. Germline V gene data show CDR1 as DFQATT and CDR2 as SNEGSKA (reference sequence). This CDR3 is 14 amino acids long. In nucleotides, the CDR3 is TGCAGTGCGACAGTCGGGACCTCGGTCACTGAAGCTTTCTTT. It codes for CSATVGTSVTEAFF.

V and J are TRBV9 and TRBJ2-5, with 8 bases that match TRBD2. The CDR3 is 15 amino acids. With 4 bases clipped from V and 5 bases from J, the junction kept 10 bases outside the gene matches. Germline assignment: CDR1 SGDLS and CDR2 YYNGEE. This chain's CDR3 is CASSSGAGVGETQYF. CDR3 nucleotides: TGTGCCAGCAGCTCAGGAGCGGGAGTGGGCGAGACCCAGTACTTC.

Remarks on this clonotype: At one end the junction does not follow the germline gene, possibly because of a read error. The rearrangement links TRBV27 to TRBJ2-7; D is uncertain. The CDR3 has 14 amino acids. Germline loops: CDR1 MNHEY, CDR2 SMNVEV (reference sequence). The CDR3 is CSSSFHQSSYEQYF. CDR3 nucleotides: TGTTCCAGCAGCTTTCACCAAAGCTCCTACGAGCAGTACTTC.

The chain recombines TRBV20-1 with TRBJ2-7, with 10 bases fitting TRBD2. The junction had 4 bases not matched to a gene; V was cut back by 0 bases and J by 2 bases. The germline V gene has CDR1 DFQATT and CDR2 SNEGSKA (reference sequence). The CDR3 totals 15 residues. This CDR3 reads CSARDSLAGAYEQYF. The DNA of the CDR3 is TGCAGTGCTAGAGATTCCCTAGCGGGGGCCTACGAGCAGTACTTC.

This clonotype has more than one count but fewer than ten. CDR3 residues: CASSQVGGGGGEQYF. CDR3 in DNA: TGTGCCAGCAGCCAAGTCGGGGGAGGGGGTGGAGAGCAGTACTTC. This chain uses TRBV3-1 with TRBJ2-7; possible D gene TRBD2, 7 bases. With 1 base removed from V and 7 bases from J, the gap between germline ends came to 17 bases. Germline V gene data show CDR1 as LGHDT and CDR2 as YNNKEL (reference sequence). This CDR3 has 15 residues.

There are many counts of this clonotype. J is TRBJ1-2 and V is TRBV28; D may be TRBD1 (5 bases). CDR3 size: 13 residues. The V gene lost 4 bases and the J gene lost 3 bases, with 9 bases spanning the gap. Per the germline V gene, CDR1 is MDHEN and CDR2 is SYDVKM. CDR3 coding DNA: TGTGCCAGCAGTTCCGTGACAGACTATGGCTACACCTTC. Its protein product is CASSSVTDYGYTF.

The rearrangement links TRBV20-1 to TRBJ2-3; 11 positions agree with TRBD2. CDR3 length equals 14 residues. J was trimmed by 2 bases and V by 8 bases; bases with no gene match: 6. Germline V gene data show CDR1 as DFQATT and CDR2 as SNEGSKA (reference sequence). The CDR3 DNA reads TGCAGTACGCTAGCGGGGGGTGCCACAGATACGCAGTATTTT. Protein: CSTLAGGATDTQYF.

This clonotype was found once. This chain joins TRBV14 and TRBJ2-7; 11 bases line up with TRBD2. Germline assignment: CDR1 SGHDN and CDR2 FVKESK. The trim removed 6 bases at V and 6 bases at J, leaving 7 bases unmatched. This CDR3 region has 14 residues. This chain's CDR3 is CASSLAGTSGEQYF. CDR3 nucleotides: TGTGCCAGCAGTCTAGCCGGGACTAGCGGCGAGCAGTACTTC.